The rows below give T cell receptor beta chains drawn from one sample of a study of regulatory T cells in long-lasting Graves disease. From the multiplex PCR reads, TCRdb called clonotypes with MiXCR, one entry per CDR3 protein. This table holds a few hundred thousand distinct CDR3 sequences, around 24% found once. Source: peripheral blood mononuclear cells (PBMCs), taken when the disease was refractory, from a patient treated with antithyroid drugs. Receptors were obtained from a female donor with Graves disease. CDR3s include the opening cysteine and the closing phenylalanine or tryptophan. The D gene is left open where the match is weak. The listing skips clone size in some rows; elsewhere it reads once, few, many or a size class.

v_gene	d_gene	j_gene	abundance	CDR3nt	CDR3aa
TRBV6-2/TRBV6-3	.	TRBJ1-2	.	TGTGCCAGCAGTGACCGGGCCCGCCCCTATGGCTACACCTTC	CASSDRARPYGYTF
TRBV6-5	.	TRBJ1-5	many	TGTGCCAGCAGTTACGTTCCTAATAGCAATCAGCCCCAGCATTTT	CASSYVPNSNQPQHF
TRBV5-1	.	TRBJ1-1	many	TGCGCCAGCAACTCGGACCCGACGAACACTGAAGCTTTCTTT	CASNSDPTNTEAFF
TRBV5-1	TRBD1	TRBJ2-1	.	TGCGCCAGCAGCTTGGGACAGGGAAACAATGAGCAGTTCTTC	CASSLGQGNNEQFF
TRBV9	.	TRBJ2-7	.	TGTGCCAGCAGCGTAGAGCAGCTAGGCTACGAGCAGTACTTC	CASSVEQLGYEQYF
TRBV6-1	TRBD2	TRBJ2-2	.	TGTGCCAGCAGTCACGGGACTAGCGGGAGGCCTTACACCGGGGAGCTGTTTTTT	CASSHGTSGRPYTGELFF
TRBV6-1	.	TRBJ1-1	few	TGTGCCAGCAGCTCGTCTCCAGACAACACTGAAGCTTTCTTT	CASSSSPDNTEAFF
TRBV5-1	.	TRBJ1-2	few	TGCGCCAGCAGACTCGGATCACGGGGTGGAGGCTACACCTTC	CASRLGSRGGGYTF
TRBV29-1	.	TRBJ2-2	.	TGCAGCGTTGTTGGCCCCGGGGAGCTGTTTTTT	CSVVGPGELFF
TRBV29-1	.	TRBJ2-7	.	TGCAGCGTTGTGAAATCGGGCGTTAGCGCCTCATACGAGCAGTACTTC	CSVVKSGVSASYEQYF
TRBV28	TRBD1	TRBJ2-7	.	TGTGCCAGCAGTACACAGGAGGGGGGACAGGACCCCTACGAGCAGTACTTC	CASSTQEGGQDPYEQYF
TRBV5-1	.	TRBJ1-5	few	TGCGCCAGCAGCGAGAGAGACTGGGGGTGGCAGCCCCAGCATTTT	CASSERDWGWQPQHF
TRBV19	.	TRBJ1-2	few	TGTGCCAGTAGTTCCAAAGGGACGCCGACCTATGGCTACACCTTC	CASSSKGTPTYGYTF
TRBV7-6	TRBD1	TRBJ1-1	few	TGTGCCAGCAGCTGGGGACAGGGCACTGAAGCTTTCTTT	CASSWGQGTEAFF
TRBV30	.	TRBJ1-5	.	TGTGCCTGGAGTCATGACAGCGGTAATCAGCCCCAGCATTTT	CAWSHDSGNQPQHF
TRBV7-2	TRBD2	TRBJ2-7	many	TGTGCCAGCAGCTGGACTAGAAAAACCATCTTCCGGCAGTACTTC	CASSWTRKTIFRQYF
TRBV3-1	.	TRBJ2-7	few	TGTGCCAGCAGCCAAAATTCAGGGCCTAGTGACGAGCAGTACTTC	CASSQNSGPSDEQYF
TRBV20-1	TRBD2	TRBJ2-7	few	TGCAGTGCTAGCCCTAGCGGGAGATCCTTCTACGAGCAGTACTTC	CSASPSGRSFYEQYF
TRBV12-3/TRBV12-4	.	TRBJ1-1	.	TGTGCCAGCAGGACGGAAGACACTGAAGCTTTCTTT	CASRTEDTEAFF
TRBV28	.	TRBJ1-5	many	TGTGCCAGCACGCCTACCGACACAGGGTTCAATCAGCCCCAGCATTTT	CASTPTDTGFNQPQHF
TRBV7-9	TRBD1	TRBJ2-3	.	TGTGCCAGCAGCTTATCCGACAGGGTGAGCACAGATACGCAGTATTTT	CASSLSDRVSTDTQYF
TRBV7-6	TRBD2	TRBJ2-5	.	TGTGCCAGCAGCTTAGAATCGGCGGCGGGAGCTCTCCAAGAGACCCAGTACTTC	CASSLESAAGALQETQYF
TRBV20-1	TRBD1	TRBJ1-1	.	TGCAGTGCTGGCCGGGACAGGGGAAACACTGAAGCTTTCTTT	CSAGRDRGNTEAFF
TRBV10-3	.	TRBJ1-1	many	TGTGCCATCAGTGAGTCAGGGGTGGGAAACACTGAAGCTTTCTTT	CAISESGVGNTEAFF
TRBV12-3/TRBV12-4	.	TRBJ1-5	.	TGTGCCAGCAGTTTAGTTGTTGGTGGCGGCAATCAGCCCCAGCATTTT	CASSLVVGGGNQPQHF
TRBV7-9	TRBD2	TRBJ2-7	few	TGTGCCAGCAGCACCGTTCCGGGGGGAGACAGAAACCTCTACGAGCAGTACTTC	CASSTVPGGDRNLYEQYF
TRBV29-1	TRBD1	TRBJ1-1	.	TGCAGCGTTGAAGGGACAGGGGGTCTGAACACTGAAGCTTTCTTT	CSVEGTGGLNTEAFF
TRBV7-2	TRBD2	TRBJ2-2	.	TGTGCCGGGAGGGGCGGGAGTCGTACCGGGGAGCTGTTTTTT	CAGRGGSRTGELFF
TRBV29-1	TRBD2	TRBJ2-2	few	TGCAGCGGGGGGACTAGCGGGAGAACCGGGGAGCTGTTTTTT	CSGGTSGRTGELFF
TRBV27	TRBD1	TRBJ1-1	many	TGTGCCAGCAGTGAGGGGACAGGGGGTACCCCCACTGAAGCTTTCTTT	CASSEGTGGTPTEAFF
TRBV28	TRBD2	TRBJ2-7	.	TGTGCCAGCAGTTTACTAGCGGGACTCGAGCAGTACTTC	CASSLLAGLEQYF
TRBV30	.	TRBJ2-5	.	TGTGCCTGGAGTGTACGAGACACAGAGACCCAGTACTTC	CAWSVRDTETQYF
TRBV11-2	.	TRBJ2-5	.	TGCGCCAGCAGCCAAGAACAGGGAAGGCCGGAGACCCAGTACTTC	CASSQEQGRPETQYF
TRBV27	TRBD2	TRBJ2-5	many	TGTGCCAGCAGTTCTACAAGATATAGCGGGAGGGGAGAGACCCAGTACTTC	CASSSTRYSGRGETQYF
TRBV6-5	TRBD2	TRBJ2-1	few	TGTGCCAGCAGTTACTCGTTTAGCGGGAGGGTTCGGTTCTTC	CASSYSFSGRVRFF
TRBV7-2	.	TRBJ2-7	many	TGTGCCAGCAGCTTAAACAGGGTTTACGAGCAGTACTTC	CASSLNRVYEQYF
TRBV6-1	TRBD1	TRBJ2-5	.	TGTGCCAGCAGCCTTCGGGACAGGGGAACGGGGACCCAGTACTTC	CASSLRDRGTGTQYF
TRBV6-2/TRBV6-3	.	TRBJ2-2	few	TGTGCCAGCAGTTACCGAGGGGGAGGGATAAACACCGGGGAGCTGTTTTTT	CASSYRGGGINTGELFF
TRBV6-2/TRBV6-3	.	TRBJ1-2	few	TGTGCCAGCAGTTATCACCATTCCGCGGGCTACACCTTC	CASSYHHSAGYTF
TRBV18	TRBD2	TRBJ2-2	.	TGTGCCAGCTCACCGCGGACTAGCGGGAGTACGGACACCGGGGAGCTGTTTTTT	CASSPRTSGSTDTGELFF
TRBV6-5	.	TRBJ2-5	few	TGTGCCAGCAGTTACTCCTACTCCGAGCGGGAAGAGACCCAGTACTTC	CASSYSYSEREETQYF
TRBV28	.	TRBJ2-7	many	TGTGCCAGCAGCTTCACTCGGGACCACAAATACGAGCAGTACTTC	CASSFTRDHKYEQYF
TRBV9	.	TRBJ1-4	few	TGTGCCAGCAGCGAAACAGGGATCAATGAAAAACTGTTTTTT	CASSETGINEKLFF
TRBV19	TRBD1	TRBJ2-4	.	TGTGCCAGTACCTCACAGGGGACCGGCAAAAACATTCAGTACTTC	CASTSQGTGKNIQYF
TRBV5-6	TRBD1	TRBJ1-1	.	TGTGCCAGCAGCTGGGGACAGGGGGCTCGGGCTTTCTTT	CASSWGQGARAFF
TRBV5-1	TRBD1	TRBJ1-4	.	TGCGCCAGCAGCTTGGGAGACAGGGGTGGAATTCACGAAAAACTGTTTTTT	CASSLGDRGGIHEKLFF
TRBV28	TRBD1	TRBJ2-7	many	TGTGCCAGCAGGGTCCCAGGGGGTTACGAGCAGTACTTC	CASRVPGGYEQYF
TRBV28	.	TRBJ1-3	.	TGTGCCAGCAGTTTACCCCCACCCCAGATGCACACCATATATTTT	CASSLPPPQMHTIYF
TRBV30	.	TRBJ1-1	few	TGTGCCTGGAGTCCCCGTGGTGAAGCTTTCTTT	CAWSPRGEAFF